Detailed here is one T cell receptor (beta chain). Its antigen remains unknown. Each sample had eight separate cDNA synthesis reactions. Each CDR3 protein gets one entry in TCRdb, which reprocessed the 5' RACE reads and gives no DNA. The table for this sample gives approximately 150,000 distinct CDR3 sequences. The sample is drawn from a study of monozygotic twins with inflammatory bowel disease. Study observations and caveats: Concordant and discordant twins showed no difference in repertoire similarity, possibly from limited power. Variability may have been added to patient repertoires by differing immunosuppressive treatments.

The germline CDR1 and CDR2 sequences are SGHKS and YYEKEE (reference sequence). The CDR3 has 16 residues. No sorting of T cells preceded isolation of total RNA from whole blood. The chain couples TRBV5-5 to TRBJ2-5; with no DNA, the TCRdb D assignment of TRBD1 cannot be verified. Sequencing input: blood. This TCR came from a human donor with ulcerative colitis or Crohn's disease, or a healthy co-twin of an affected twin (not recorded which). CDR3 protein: CASRPLPGQRQETQYF.